The entry below gives a single T cell receptor (beta chain) sequence along with its context. The authors made the TRB cDNA libraries by 5' RACE using UMI labels. TCRdb reprocessed the 5' RACE reads and stores each CDR3 protein as one record, lacking DNA. In total, the table holds tens of thousands of distinct CDR3 sequences. CDR1 is SNHLY, CDR2 FYNNEI, per germline. The CDR3 runs 14 residues. Sorts that each held around 300,000 cells were run in triplicate for every CD8+ T cell subset. Naive CD8+ T cells displayed a CD45RO-CCR7+CD27+CD95- phenotype. This specimen comes from a study of CXCR3-negative and CXCR3-positive naive CD8 T cells.

The chain links TRBV2 to TRBJ1-1; no DNA is available, so the TRBD1 call from TCRdb remains unchecked. Sequencing was done on a sample of naive CXCR3- CD8+ T cells from blood. As for subset: CD45RO-CCR7+CD27+CD95- naive CD8+ T cells lacking CXCR3 (TNR3-). The receptor comes from a human donor in good health. Some clones in this sample may be carry-over from other donors' samples. CDR3 sequence: CASSERLGGRRAFF.